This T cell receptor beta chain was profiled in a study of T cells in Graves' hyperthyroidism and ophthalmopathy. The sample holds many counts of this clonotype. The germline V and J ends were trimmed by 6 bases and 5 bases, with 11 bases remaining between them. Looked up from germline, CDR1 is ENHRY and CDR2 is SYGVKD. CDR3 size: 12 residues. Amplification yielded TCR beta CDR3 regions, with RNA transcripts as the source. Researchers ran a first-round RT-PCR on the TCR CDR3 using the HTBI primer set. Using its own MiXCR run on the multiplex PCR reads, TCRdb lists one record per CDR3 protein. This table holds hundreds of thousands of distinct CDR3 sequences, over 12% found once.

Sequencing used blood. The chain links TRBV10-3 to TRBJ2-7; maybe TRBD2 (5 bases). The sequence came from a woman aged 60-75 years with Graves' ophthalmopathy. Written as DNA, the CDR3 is TGTGCCATCAGGGGAGTCCAGGACGAGCAGTACTTC. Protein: CAIRGVQDEQYF.